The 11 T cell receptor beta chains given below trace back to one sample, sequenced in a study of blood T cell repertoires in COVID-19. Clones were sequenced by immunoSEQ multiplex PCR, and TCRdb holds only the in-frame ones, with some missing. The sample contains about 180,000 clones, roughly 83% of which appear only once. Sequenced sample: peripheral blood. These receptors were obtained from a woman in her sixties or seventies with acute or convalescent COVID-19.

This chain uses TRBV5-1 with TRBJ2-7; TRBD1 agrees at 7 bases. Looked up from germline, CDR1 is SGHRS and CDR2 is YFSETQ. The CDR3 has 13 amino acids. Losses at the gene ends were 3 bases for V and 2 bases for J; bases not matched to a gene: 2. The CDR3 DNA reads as TGCGCCAGCAGCTGGGACAGAACCTACGAGCAGTACTTC. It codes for CASSWDRTYEQYF.

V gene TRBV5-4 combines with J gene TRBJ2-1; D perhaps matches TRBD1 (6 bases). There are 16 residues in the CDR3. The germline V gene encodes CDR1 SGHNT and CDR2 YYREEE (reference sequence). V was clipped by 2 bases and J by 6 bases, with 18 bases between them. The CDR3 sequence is CASSFPGQQGFNEQFF. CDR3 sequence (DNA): TGTGCCAGCAGCTTCCCGGGCCAACAGGGATTCAATGAGCAGTTCTTC.

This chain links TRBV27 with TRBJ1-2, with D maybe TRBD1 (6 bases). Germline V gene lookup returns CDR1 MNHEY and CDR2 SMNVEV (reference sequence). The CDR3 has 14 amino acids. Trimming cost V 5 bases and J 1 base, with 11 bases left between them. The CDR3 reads CASSPGQFNYGYTF. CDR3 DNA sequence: TGTGCCAGCAGTCCAGGACAGTTTAACTATGGCTACACCTTC.

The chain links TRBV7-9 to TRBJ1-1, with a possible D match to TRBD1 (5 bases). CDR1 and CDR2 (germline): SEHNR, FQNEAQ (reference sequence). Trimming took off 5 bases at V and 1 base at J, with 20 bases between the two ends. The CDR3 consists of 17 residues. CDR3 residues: CASSAIVGIGANTEAFF. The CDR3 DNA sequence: TGTGCCAGCAGCGCGATCGTCGGTATAGGGGCGAACACTGAAGCTTTCTTT.

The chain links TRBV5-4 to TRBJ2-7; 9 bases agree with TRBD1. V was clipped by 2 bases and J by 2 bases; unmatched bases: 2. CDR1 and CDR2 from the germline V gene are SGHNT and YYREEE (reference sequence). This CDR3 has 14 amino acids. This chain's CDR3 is CASSFGTGPYEQYF. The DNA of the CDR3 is TGTGCCAGCAGCTTCGGGACAGGGCCCTACGAGCAGTACTTC.

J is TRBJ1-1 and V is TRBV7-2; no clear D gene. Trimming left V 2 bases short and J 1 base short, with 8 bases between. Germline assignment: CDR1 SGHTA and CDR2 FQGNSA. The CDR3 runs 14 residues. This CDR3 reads CASSLSGWNTEAFF. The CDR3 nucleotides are TGTGCCAGCAGCTTATCGGGTTGGAACACTGAAGCTTTCTTT.

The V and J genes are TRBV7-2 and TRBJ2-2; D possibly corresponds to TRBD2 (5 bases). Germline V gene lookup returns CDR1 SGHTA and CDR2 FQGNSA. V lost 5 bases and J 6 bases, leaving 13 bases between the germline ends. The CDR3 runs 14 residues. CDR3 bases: TGTGCCAGCAGCCCCCAGGTGGGAGCCGGGGAGCTGTTTTTT. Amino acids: CASSPQVGAGELFF.

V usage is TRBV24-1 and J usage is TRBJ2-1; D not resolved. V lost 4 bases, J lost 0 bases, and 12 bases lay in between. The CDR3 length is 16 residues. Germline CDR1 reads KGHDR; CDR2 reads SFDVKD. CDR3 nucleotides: TGTGCCACCAGTGACTCGGTCCCGAGCTCCTACAATGAGCAGTTCTTC. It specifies CATSDSVPSSYNEQFF.

The CDR3 sequence is CASKNPGRGPEKLFF. CDR3 DNA sequence: TGTGCCAGCAAGAATCCCGGGCGGGGACCCGAAAAACTGTTTTTT. The chain uses TRBV2 and TRBJ1-4; TRBD1 might be the D (5 bases). From germline, CDR1 is SNHLY and CDR2 FYNNEI. The CDR3 has 15 residues. V lost 7 bases and J lost 8, with 20 bases in between.

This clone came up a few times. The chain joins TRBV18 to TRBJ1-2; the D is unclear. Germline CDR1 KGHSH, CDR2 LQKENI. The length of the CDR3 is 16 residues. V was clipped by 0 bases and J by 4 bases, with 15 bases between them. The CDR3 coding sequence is TGTGCCAGCTCACCACCTCAGGTTAACCTTGCCTATGGCTACACCTTC. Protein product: CASSPPQVNLAYGYTF.

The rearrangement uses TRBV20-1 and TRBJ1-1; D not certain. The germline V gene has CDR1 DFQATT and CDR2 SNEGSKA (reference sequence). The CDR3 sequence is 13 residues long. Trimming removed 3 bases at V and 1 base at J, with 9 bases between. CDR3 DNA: TGCAGTGCTAGTTCTACCGAGAACACTGAAGCTTTCTTT. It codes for CSASSTENTEAFF.